This TCR beta chain is from a study of CD8 T cells in Susac syndrome. V gave up 8 bases and J gave up 5 bases, with 24 bases separating them. Germline CDR1 and CDR2: MNHEY and SVGEGT. The CDR3 loop spans 16 amino acids. The RNA, roughly 0.45 to 1 ug, was put through reverse transcription using random hexamers. TCRdb itself ran the immunoSEQ multiplex PCR reads through MiXCR, one entry per CDR3 protein. The sample carries roughly 220,000 distinct CDR3 sequences, around 93% recorded once. Diagnostic criteria for definite or probable disease, in their recently defined form, were met by the patients with Susac syndrome. Negative isolation was used for CD8+ and CD4+ T cells and FACS enrichment for TEMRA cells.

Sequencing was carried out using CD4+ T cells from PBMCs. This TCR came from a human donor with Susac syndrome. This rearrangement joins TRBV6-2 or TRBV6-3 to TRBJ1-1; the D gene is possibly TRBD1 (5 bases). CDR3 bases: TGTGCCAGCGAGTCCCTGAGTCGGGGCGGGGAAACTGAAGCTTTCTTT. As protein: CASESLSRGGETEAFF.